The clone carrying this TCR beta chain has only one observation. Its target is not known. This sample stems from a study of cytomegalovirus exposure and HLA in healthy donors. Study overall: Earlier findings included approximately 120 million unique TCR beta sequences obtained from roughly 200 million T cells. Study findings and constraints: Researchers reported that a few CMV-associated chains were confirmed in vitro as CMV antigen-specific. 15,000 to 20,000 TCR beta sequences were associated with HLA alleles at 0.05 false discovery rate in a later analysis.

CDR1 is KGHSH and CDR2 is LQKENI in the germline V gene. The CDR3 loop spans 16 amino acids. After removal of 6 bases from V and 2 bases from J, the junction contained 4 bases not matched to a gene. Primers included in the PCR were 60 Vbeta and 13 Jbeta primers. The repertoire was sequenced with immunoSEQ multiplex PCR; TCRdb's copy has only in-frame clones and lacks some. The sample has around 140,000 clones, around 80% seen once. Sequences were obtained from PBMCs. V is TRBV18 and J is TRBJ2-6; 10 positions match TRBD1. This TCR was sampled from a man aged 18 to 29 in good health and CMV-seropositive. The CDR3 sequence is CASSLDRGTGANVLTF. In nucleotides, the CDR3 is TGTGCCAGCTCCCTGGACAGGGGGACTGGGGCCAACGTCCTGACTTTC. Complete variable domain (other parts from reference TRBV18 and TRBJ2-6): NAGVMQNPRHLVRRRGQEARLRCSPMKGHSHVYWYRQLPEEGLKFMVYLQKENIIDESGMPKERFSAEFPKEGPSILRIQQVVRGDSAAYFCASSLDRGTGANVLTFGAGSRLTVL.